A selection of T cell receptor beta chains follows, all from one sample in a study of tumor-infiltrating lymphocytes in primary liver carcinoma. TCRdb reprocessed the multiplex PCR reads via MiXCR and lists one record per CDR3 protein. The data show over 250,000 distinct CDR3 sequences, with approximately 54% seen just once and 17% held by the top ten. Sequencing used peripheral blood. These TCRs come from a woman in her 30s with primary liver carcinoma and hepatitis B virus infection. Each CDR3 is given with its conserved first and last residue. The D gene is left open where the match is weak. Size tells how often a clone was seen (once, few, many) or the class of an expanded clone, and some rows leave it out.

V gene	clone size	J gene	D gene	CDR3 protein	CDR3 DNA
TRBV6-2/TRBV6-3	many	TRBJ1-1	.	CASSQAIPGISLSEAFF	TGTGCCAGCAGCCAGGCCATCCCAGGGATTAGTTTATCTGAAGCTTTCTTT
TRBV6-6	many	TRBJ2-7	.	CASSFGQWAYEQYF	TGTGCCAGCAGTTTCGGACAGTGGGCCTACGAGCAGTACTTC
TRBV6-6	many	TRBJ1-5	TRBD1	CASNPRGVNQPQHF	TGTGCCAGCAATCCCAGGGGGGTTAATCAGCCCCAGCATTTT
TRBV6-5	.	TRBJ1-5	.	CANRAGVNQPQHF	TGTGCCAACAGGGCAGGGGTCAATCAGCCCCAGCATTTT
TRBV11-3	.	TRBJ1-1	.	CASSLDGLRNTEAFF	TGTGCCAGCAGCTTGGACGGATTAAGGAACACTGAAGCTTTCTTC
TRBV6-5	.	TRBJ2-7	TRBD1	CVTRQGSEQYF	TGTGTCACCCGACAGGGGAGTGAACAGTACTTC
TRBV12-3/TRBV12-4	few	TRBJ1-1	.	CASRPTRGRVNTEAFF	TGTGCCAGCAGGCCCACTAGGGGCAGGGTGAACACTGAAGCTTTCTTT
TRBV12-3/TRBV12-4	few	TRBJ2-2	TRBD1	CASSLSGTGGTGELFF	TGTGCCAGCAGTCTCTCCGGGACAGGGGGAACCGGGGAGCTGTTTTTT
TRBV28	.	TRBJ2-7	TRBD1	CASNPVGQGVFEQYF	TGTGCCAGCAACCCCGTGGGACAGGGGGTGTTCGAGCAGTACTTC
TRBV6-1	.	TRBJ1-2	TRBD1	CANSAGPGQQDYGYTF	TGTGCCAACAGTGCGGGACCGGGACAGCAAGACTATGGCTACACCTTC
TRBV12-3/TRBV12-4	many	TRBJ1-1	.	CASSLGSRYTEAFF	TGTGCCAGCAGTCTCGGCAGTCGATACACTGAAGCTTTCTTT
TRBV11-1	.	TRBJ2-3	TRBD1	CTSSSGTGGADTQYF	TGTACCAGCAGCTCTGGGACAGGGGGCGCAGATACGCAGTATTTT
TRBV13	.	TRBJ1-1	.	CASSAQGGRTEAFF	TGTGCCAGCAGCGCGCAGGGAGGTCGCACTGAAGCTTTCTTT
TRBV29-1	.	TRBJ2-3	.	CSAIARSTDTQYF	TGCAGCGCTATAGCGCGGAGCACAGATACGCAGTATTTT
TRBV6-1	many	TRBJ1-5	.	CASNQEFNQPQHF	TGTGCCAGCAACCAGGAGTTCAATCAGCCCCAGCATTTT
TRBV5-5	.	TRBJ2-1	.	CSSSFDTEQFF	TGTTCCAGCAGCTTTGATACAGAGCAGTTCTTC
TRBV12-3/TRBV12-4	.	TRBJ1-4	.	CASSLTWGKLFF	TGTGCCAGCAGTTTAACGTGGGGAAAACTGTTTTTT
TRBV5-4	few	TRBJ2-3	.	CASSTRGKATDTQYF	TGTGCCAGCAGCACCAGGGGAAAGGCCACAGATACGCAGTATTTT
TRBV14	.	TRBJ2-5	.	CANPPGQREAQYF	TGTGCCAACCCCCCGGGCCAGCGAGAGGCCCAGTACTTC
TRBV6-6	.	TRBJ2-1	.	CASSYSKNELFF	TGTGCCAGCAGTTACTCTAAAAATGAGCTGTTCTTC
TRBV30	.	TRBJ2-1	.	CAWISVDYNEQFF	TGTGCCTGGATTAGCGTCGATTACAATGAGCAGTTCTTC
TRBV6-5	many	TRBJ1-2	.	CASSYTVSWDGYTF	TGTGCCAGCAGTTACACAGTCAGTTGGGATGGCTACACCTTC
TRBV11-2	.	TRBJ2-1	.	CASTFQGNNEQFF	TGTGCTAGCACCTTCCAGGGTAACAATGAGCAGTTCTTC
TRBV6-2/TRBV6-3	.	TRBJ1-1	TRBD1	CASSPTGCWTEAFF	TGTGCCAGCAGTCCGACAGGGTGCTGGACCGAAGCTTTCTTT
TRBV30	.	TRBJ1-3	.	CAWTIQSSGNTIYF	TGTGCCTGGACCATACAGAGCTCTGGAAACACCATATATTTT
TRBV5-5	few	TRBJ2-1	.	CASSPPTSNEQFF	TGTGCCAGCAGCCCCCCGACTAGCAATGAGCAGTTCTTC
TRBV5-4	.	TRBJ2-2	.	CASSLDSLTGELFF	TGTGCCAGCAGCTTGGACAGTCTGACCGGGGAGCTGTTTTTT
TRBV6-5	many	TRBJ2-7	.	CASSYGSLDSSYEQYF	TGTGCCAGCAGTTACGGGAGCTTGGACAGCTCCTACGAGCAGTACTTC
TRBV6-5	few	TRBJ2-1	.	CASSPSGANSKEQFF	TGTGCCAGCAGCCCCTCAGGAGCTAACTCGAAGGAGCAGTTCTTC
TRBV12-3/TRBV12-4	.	TRBJ2-1	TRBD2	CASTSSGRVYFEQFF	TGTGCCAGCACCTCAAGCGGGAGGGTTTACTTTGAGCAGTTCTTC
TRBV12-3/TRBV12-4	many	TRBJ1-2	.	CASSLQGYDGYTF	TGTGCCAGCAGTTTGCAGGGGTACGATGGCTACACCTTC
TRBV6-1	many	TRBJ2-7	TRBD2	CASRQVREAYEQYF	TGTGCCAGCAGACAGGTCCGGGAGGCCTACGAGCAGTACTTC
TRBV12-3/TRBV12-4	few	TRBJ2-3	.	CASSRSVVRDTQYF	TGTGCCAGCAGCCGATCGGTGGTACGAGATACGCAGTATTTT
TRBV4-1	few	TRBJ2-7	TRBD2	CASSQGLAGGFGQYF	TGCGCCAGCAGCCAGGGCCTAGCGGGAGGGTTTGGGCAGTACTTC
TRBV4-2	few	TRBJ2-7	TRBD1	CASSQEGRGLYEQYF	TGTGCCAGCAGCCAAGAGGGCAGGGGGCTCTACGAGCAGTACTTC
TRBV7-9	.	TRBJ1-2	.	CASSQTGTNYDYTF	TGTGCCAGCAGCCAAACGGGGACCAACTATGACTACACCTTC
TRBV18	.	TRBJ2-3	.	CASSPLSIDTQYF	TGTGCCAGCTCACCACTAAGCATAGATACACAGTATTTT
TRBV11-2	.	TRBJ1-1	.	CASSPGRSEAFF	TGTGCCAGCAGCCCAGGACGGAGTGAAGCCTTCTTT
TRBV4-2	.	TRBJ1-3	.	CASSPLGEYSGNTIYF	TGTGCCAGCAGCCCCTTGGGAGAGTACTCTGGAAACACCATATATTTT
TRBV6-5	.	TRBJ2-7	TRBD2	CASMRLAGGGEQHF	TGTGCCAGCATGAGACTAGCGGGAGGTGGCGAGCAGCACTTC
TRBV30	few	TRBJ2-7	.	CAWSGESYEQYF	TGTGCCTGGAGTGGGGAATCCTACGAGCAGTACTTC
TRBV4-2	many	TRBJ2-1	.	CASSQGGEGYNEQFF	TGTGCCAGCAGCCAAGGGGGAGAAGGGTACAATGAGCAGTTCTTC
TRBV4-1	.	TRBJ2-3	TRBD2	CASSQALVSGRAVDTQYF	TGCGCCAGCAGCCAAGCCCTCGTTAGCGGGAGGGCCGTAGATACGCAGTATTTT